These 2 T cell receptor beta chains came from one sample sequenced in a study of shared clonotypes between healthy human individuals. TCRdb keeps only in-frame clones here, not all; method: immunoSEQ multiplex PCR. The sample has some 2.1 million clones, just over 90% seen once. CD8 cells regarded as naive lacked CD45RO, were positively chosen for CCR7, and omitted terminally differentiated effector memory CD45RA+ cells. Input material: naive CD8+ T cells from PBMCs. These receptor sequences come from a young man in good health. Some clones in this sample may be carry-over from other donors' samples.

The chain has TRBV7-3 and TRBJ2-1, with a possible D match to TRBD2 (6 bases). This CDR3 is 16 amino acids long. V shed 5 bases and J shed 4 bases, with 18 bases lying between them. Per germline, CDR1 SGHTA and CDR2 FQGTGA. This CDR3 is CASSPTSAGSYNEQFF. The CDR3, as DNA: TGTGCCAGCAGCCCGACTTCGGCGGGATCGTACAATGAGCAGTTCTTC.

The chain links TRBV2 to TRBJ1-5, with D hard to call. The CDR3 has 13 residues. Germline CDR1 reads SNHLY; CDR2 reads FYNNEI. V dropped 7 bases and J dropped 1 base, with 8 bases sitting between them. The CDR3 is CASIPGSNQPQHF. The CDR3 DNA follows: TGTGCCAGCATTCCGGGAAGCAATCAGCCCCAGCATTTT.